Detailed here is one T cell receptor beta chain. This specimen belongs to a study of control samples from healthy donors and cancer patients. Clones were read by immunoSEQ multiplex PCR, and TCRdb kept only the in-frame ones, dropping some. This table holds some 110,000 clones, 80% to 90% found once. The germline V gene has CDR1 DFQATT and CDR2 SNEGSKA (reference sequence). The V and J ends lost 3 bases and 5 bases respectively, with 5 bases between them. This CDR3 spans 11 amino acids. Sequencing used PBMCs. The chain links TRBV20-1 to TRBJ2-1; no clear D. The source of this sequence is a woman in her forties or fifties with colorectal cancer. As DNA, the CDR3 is TGCAGTGCTAGGAGCGACAATGAGCAGTTCTTC. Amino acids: CSARSDNEQFF.